Listed here are 13 T cell receptor beta chains from one sample, sequenced in a study of T cells in Graves' hyperthyroidism and ophthalmopathy. Amplified TCR beta CDR3 regions came from RNA transcripts. TCR CDR3 regions were first amplified by RT-PCR with HTBI primers. TCRdb reprocessed the multiplex PCR reads with MiXCR, giving one entry per CDR3 protein. The repertoire has about 420,000 distinct CDR3 sequences, around 14% of them found once; the top ten carry 13% to 15%. Sequencing used blood. These receptor sequences come from a woman under 30 with Graves' hyperthyroidism.

V is TRBV6-1 and J is TRBJ1-6, with D perhaps TRBD1 (6 bases). Trimming removed 5 bases from V and 0 bases from J, with 11 bases in between. Germline CDR1 MNHNS, CDR2 SASEGT. The CDR3 extends over 16 amino acids. In DNA form, the CDR3 reads TGTGCCAGCAGTAGTAGGGGGGTCTCCTATAATTCACCCCTCCACTTT. Residues: CASSSRGVSYNSPLHF.

This clonotype was detected a few times. The V and J genes are TRBV20-1 and TRBJ2-4, with D perhaps TRBD1 or TRBD2 (6 bases each). There are 12 residues in the CDR3. The V end was cut by 3 bases, the J end by 8 bases, with 11 bases between. Germline CDR1 is DFQATT and CDR2 is SNEGSKA (reference sequence). The CDR3 sequence: CSASNGGHIQYF. For the CDR3, the DNA is TGCAGTGCTAGTAATGGGGGGCACATTCAGTACTTC.

The chain combines TRBV3-1 with TRBJ2-7; perhaps D is TRBD1 or TRBD2 (6 bases each). V lost 4 bases to trimming and J lost 4 bases, with 23 bases between them. This CDR3 has 17 amino acids. Germline V gives CDR1 LGHDT, CDR2 YNNKEL (reference sequence). CDR3 DNA: TGTGCCAGCAGCCCCTCTGGCCGGGGGCGCCTAACTTACGAGCAGTACTTC. Encoded protein: CASSPSGRGRLTYEQYF.

The genes are TRBV20-1 and TRBJ1-5; no clear D. The CDR3 loop spans 12 amino acids. CDR1 is DFQATT, CDR2 SNEGSKA, per germline (reference sequence). V lost 1 base and J lost 3, with 4 bases in between. CDR3 sequence: CSARGNNQPQHF. CDR3 DNA sequence: TGCAGTGCTAGAGGCAACAATCAGCCCCAGCATTTT.

CDR3 DNA: TGTGCCAGCAGCCAAGATGGGACTTTGAACTCCTACGAGCAGTACTTC. Translating it yields CASSQDGTLNSYEQYF. This chain connects TRBV4-2 to TRBJ2-7; tentatively, D is TRBD2 (6 bases). In germline, CDR1 is LGHNA, CDR2 YNFKEQ. V lost 0 bases and J 0 bases, leaving 12 bases between the germline ends. The CDR3 extends over 16 amino acids.

This clonotype was found a few times. This chain connects TRBV19 to TRBJ2-3; possible D gene TRBD1, 5 bases. Trimming cost V 5 bases and J 2 bases, with 17 bases left between them. This CDR3 comprises 16 residues. Germline values: CDR1 LNHDA, CDR2 SQIVND (reference sequence). CDR3 coding DNA: TGTGCCAGTAGTGTGGGTCCAAGGGGTTACACAGATACGCAGTATTTT. This translates into CASSVGPRGYTDTQYF.

This chain joins TRBV9 and TRBJ2-7; 12 bases agree with TRBD2. Germline trimming cut 0 bases from V and 5 bases from J; bases unmatched to any gene: 6. CDR1 is SGDLS, CDR2 YYNGEE, per germline. CDR3 length: 16 residues. CDR3 residues: CASSVAASGGADEQYF. The CDR3 DNA is TGTGCCAGCAGCGTAGCGGCTAGCGGGGGGGCGGACGAGCAGTACTTC.

V and J are TRBV19 and TRBJ2-7, with 7 bases that match TRBD1. Losses at the gene ends were 6 bases for V and 3 bases for J; bases not matched to a gene: 8. Germline V CDR1 and CDR2: LNHDA, SQIVND (reference sequence). This CDR3 comprises 14 residues. CDR3 sequence reads: CASSPGQAFYEQYF. The DNA of the CDR3 is TGTGCCAGTAGCCCCGGACAGGCATTCTACGAGCAGTACTTC.

The chain uses TRBV4-1 and TRBJ2-7; TRBD2 is a possible D gene (5 bases). Germline loops: CDR1 MGHRA, CDR2 YSYEKL. This CDR3 has 15 amino acids. Trimming cost V 4 bases and J 1 base, with 14 bases left between them. The CDR3 DNA reads as TGCGCCAGCAGCCTAAGTGCCGGGGTATCCTACGAGCAGTACTTC. Its translation: CASSLSAGVSYEQYF.

Only a few counts were recorded for this clonotype. This chain joins TRBV28 and TRBJ2-7; the D gene is possibly TRBD1 (6 bases). V lost 3 bases and J lost 2, with 14 bases in between. Per germline, CDR1 MDHEN and CDR2 SYDVKM. CDR3 length equals 15 residues. CDR3 nucleotide sequence: TGTGCCAGCAGTTTCCCCTACAGGGCTCCCTACGAGCAGTACTTC. Its translation: CASSFPYRAPYEQYF. The variable domain in full, completed from reference TRBV28 and TRBJ2-7, reads DVKVTQSSRYLVKRTGEKVFLECVQDMDHENMFWYRQDPGLGLRLIYFSYDVKMKEKGDIPEGYSVSREKKERFSLILESASTNQTSMYLCASSFPYRAPYEQYFGPGTRLTVT.

This clonotype occurred many times. This sequence joins TRBV20-1 and TRBJ1-4; maybe TRBD1 (5 bases). V dropped 2 bases and J dropped 7 bases, with 17 bases sitting between them. The CDR3 consists of 15 residues. Per the germline V gene, CDR1 is DFQATT and CDR2 is SNEGSKA (reference sequence). For the CDR3, the DNA is TGCAGTGCTAGATCCCCGTGGGGCGTGACTGAAAAACTGTTTTTT. It translates to CSARSPWGVTEKLFF.

This clonotype was seen at least ten times. The CDR3 here is CSVEATAGGEYEQYF. The CDR3 DNA sequence: TGCAGCGTTGAGGCGACAGCGGGAGGGGAATACGAGCAGTACTTC. The chain joins TRBV29-1 to TRBJ2-7, with 10 bases fitting TRBD2. The CDR3 has 15 amino acids. Germline CDR1 SQVTM, CDR2 ANQGSEA. Trimming cost V 3 bases and J 4 bases; bases outside gene matches: 9.

The table lists this clonotype with many counts. This chain links TRBV11-2 with TRBJ1-4, with D perhaps TRBD1 (5 bases). Trimming stripped 1 base from V and 12 bases from J, with 18 bases between. The germline gives CDR1 SGHAT, CDR2 FQNNGV. The CDR3 length is 15 residues. CDR3 residues: CASSLANPARGELFF. In nucleotides, the CDR3 is TGTGCCAGCAGCTTAGCAAATCCAGCCCGAGGGGAACTGTTTTTT.